Below are 15 T cell receptor beta chains sequenced from a single sample in a study of regulatory T cells in long-lasting Graves disease. TCR beta libraries were built with iRepertoire HTBI primers and Arm-PCR of CDR3 regions. TCRdb re-called the multiplex PCR reads through MiXCR, storing one row per CDR3 protein. The repertoire consists of roughly 400,000 distinct CDR3 sequences, with roughly 21% occurring once and the leading ten covering 13% to 15%. Specified time point: persistent/refractory GD, antithyroid drugs over 5 years with positive TRAb. Following extraction of RNA from PBMCs, that RNA was used to make the TCR library. The sample here was peripheral blood mononuclear cells (PBMCs), taken when the disease was refractory, from a patient treated with antithyroid drugs. The receptors come from a female donor with Graves disease.

This clonotype was seen ten or more times. V gene TRBV29-1 combines with J gene TRBJ1-2; 7 bases agree with TRBD1. Germline-derived CDR1 and CDR2 are SQVTM and ANQGSEA. V was clipped by 5 bases and J by 4 bases; unmatched bases: 7. The CDR3 is 13 amino acids. Here the CDR3 DNA reads TGCAGCGTTTACCGACAGGGCGGCTATGGCTACACCTTC. Translating it yields CSVYRQGGYGYTF.

In this sample, this clonotype turned up many times. This rearrangement joins TRBV12-3 or TRBV12-4 to TRBJ1-5, with D possibly being TRBD1 (6 bases). V was trimmed by 6 bases and J by 0 bases, leaving 12 bases between them. The CDR3 contains 15 residues. The DNA for the CDR3 is TGTGCCAGCAGCCTAGGACAGCATAGCAATCAGCCCCAGCATTTT. This gives the protein CASSLGQHSNQPQHF.

The chain uses TRBV19 and TRBJ2-4; no definite D call. V lost 4 bases and J lost 0, with 19 bases in between. The germline gives CDR1 LNHDA, CDR2 SQIVND (reference sequence). The CDR3 runs 18 residues. CDR3: CASSRLGEATLAKNIQYF. In nucleotides, the CDR3 is TGTGCCAGTAGTAGATTGGGCGAAGCGACTCTAGCCAAAAACATTCAGTACTTC.

V usage is TRBV2 and J usage is TRBJ2-3, with no clear D. Germline loops: CDR1 SNHLY, CDR2 FYNNEI. Trimming pared 7 bases from V and 8 bases from J, leaving 1 base between. CDR3 size: 8 residues. The chain's CDR3 is CASTTQYF. The CDR3 coding sequence is TGTGCCAGCACTACGCAGTATTTT.

V is TRBV12-3 or TRBV12-4 and J is TRBJ2-7; tentative D call: TRBD1 (5 bases). V shed 4 bases and J shed 5 bases, with 9 bases lying between them. The CDR3 length is 12 residues. The CDR3: CASSSRTNEQYF. For the CDR3, the DNA is TGTGCCAGCAGTTCTCGGACAAACGAGCAGTACTTC.

The V gene is TRBV2, the J gene TRBJ1-3; no firm D call. V was cut by 4 bases and J by 2 bases, with 9 bases left in between. This CDR3 contains 14 residues. Per the germline V gene, CDR1 is SNHLY and CDR2 is FYNNEI. The CDR3, as DNA: TGTGCCAGCAGTGCTAGGGTAGCTGGAAACACCATATATTTT. It is translated as CASSARVAGNTIYF.

For this clonotype: An end of the junction does not agree with germline; a read error may underlie this. The rearrangement joins TRBV12-3 or TRBV12-4 to TRBJ1-2; D uncertain. The CDR3 extends over 14 amino acids. CDR3 amino acids: CASSLASLAAGVAF. The CDR3 bases are TGTGCCAGCAGTTTAGCGTCTCTAGCCGCGGGAGTCGCCTTC.

The CDR3 loop is CASSLASEGYTF. DNA of the CDR3: TGTGCCAGCAGCCTCGCGTCGGAAGGCTACACCTTC. V is TRBV14 and J is TRBJ1-2, with D hard to call. The CDR3 covers 12 residues. V lost 4 bases, J lost 8 bases, and 11 bases lay in between. The germline gives CDR1 SGHDN, CDR2 FVKESK.

This clonotype was counted only a few times. The chain couples TRBV9 to TRBJ1-4; the D is unclear. The ends were cut back, 0 bases at V and 7 bases at J, with 7 bases in the middle. There are 13 residues in the CDR3. CDR1 and CDR2 from the germline V gene are SGDLS and YYNGEE. Written as DNA, the CDR3 is TGTGCCAGCAGCGTAGGAGGTAGTGAAAAACTGTTTTTT. Its protein product is CASSVGGSEKLFF.

The rearrangement joins TRBV5-1 to TRBJ1-5; D uncertain. Looked up from germline, CDR1 is SGHRS and CDR2 is YFSETQ. Trimming removed 0 bases from V and 4 bases from J, with 11 bases in between. The CDR3 runs to 15 residues. CDR3 loop: CASSLEAGRNQPQHF. The CDR3 region has the DNA TGCGCCAGCAGCTTGGAGGCCGGCAGAAATCAGCCCCAGCATTTT.

This clonotype was detected many times. The chain carries TRBV28 and TRBJ2-7, with 15 bases fitting TRBD2. CDR3 size: 19 residues. CDR1 and CDR2 (germline): MDHEN, SYDVKM. Trimming took 5 bases from V and 5 from J; bases not matched to a gene: 16. CDR3 DNA sequence: TGTGCCAGCAGTCCCGGGACTAGCGGGAGGATAAGTAGCTATAACGAGCAGTACTTC. Its protein product is CASSPGTSGRISSYNEQYF.

This clonotype was observed many times. The J gene is TRBJ2-7, the V gene TRBV27, with TRBD1 identical over 7 bases. CDR1 MNHEY and CDR2 SMNVEV come from the germline V gene (reference sequence). The CDR3 totals 13 residues. Trimming removed 5 bases from V and 5 bases from J; junction bases left unmatched: 6. CDR3 sequence (DNA): TGTGCCAGCAGTCATGAGACAGGGAACGAGCAGTACTTC. This sequence encodes CASSHETGNEQYF.

Concerning this clonotype itself: Given a much more abundant clone one base away, this may be a read error. The chain carries TRBV7-2 and TRBJ2-7; the D is unclear. V shed 5 bases and J shed 0 bases, with 14 bases lying between them. The CDR3 loop spans 15 amino acids. The germline V gene encodes CDR1 SGHTA and CDR2 FQGNSA. DNA of the CDR3: TGTGCCAGCAGCCCACAGACTTCCAACTCCTACGAGCAGTACTTC. This translates into CASSPQTSNSYEQYF. The full variable domain, completed using reference TRBV7-2 and TRBJ2-7, is GAGVSQSPSNKVTEKGKDVELRCDPISGHTALYWYRQSLGQGLEFLIYFQGNSAPDKSGLPSDRFSAERTGGSVSTLTIQRTQQEDSAVYLCASSPQTSNSYEQYFGPGTRLTVT.

This clonotype came up a few times. V usage is TRBV5-5 and J usage is TRBJ1-4; 7 positions agree with TRBD1. This CDR3 is built from 16 residues. Per the germline V gene, CDR1 is SGHKS and CDR2 is YYEKEE (reference sequence). V gave up 0 bases and J gave up 4 bases; unmatched junction bases: 6. CDR3 DNA: TGTGCCAGCAGCTTGGTCCGGGACAGCTTTAATGAAAAACTGTTTTTT. It specifies CASSLVRDSFNEKLFF.

This clonotype was observed many times. The chain recombines TRBV7-9 with TRBJ1-1; TRBD1 is a possible D gene (5 bases). The CDR3 spans 17 residues. The germline CDR1 and CDR2 sequences are SEHNR and FQNEAQ (reference sequence). The germline V and J ends were trimmed by 4 bases and 4 bases, with 22 bases remaining between them. The CDR3 is CASSYPMGSGMSTEAFF. CDR3 sequence (DNA): TGTGCCAGCAGCTACCCGATGGGCTCAGGGATGTCCACTGAAGCTTTCTTT.